This TCR beta chain was sequenced in a study of T cells in localized non-small cell lung cancer. Germline V gene sequence: CDR1 SGDLS, CDR2 YYNGEE. The CDR3 has 14 amino acids. The V gene lost 0 bases and the J gene lost 4 bases, with 8 bases spanning the gap. This clone was seen a handful of times. The data were produced by immunoSEQ multiplex PCR, yet TCRdb's version contains in-frame clones alone and is incomplete. This table has about 6,800 clones, approximately 43% appearing once. The TCR comes from a man between 40 and 70 years old with stage I lung adenocarcinoma. The rearrangement joins TRBV9 to TRBJ1-5; D may be TRBD1 (5 bases). The material was lymph node tissue, obtained before any cancer treatment. Here the CDR3 reads CASSVDGANQPQHF. As DNA, the CDR3 is TGTGCCAGCAGCGTAGATGGGGCAAATCAGCCCCAGCATTTT. The complete variable domain, with remaining parts taken from reference TRBV9 and TRBJ1-5, reads DSGVTQTPKHLITATGQRVTLRCSPRSGDLSVYWYQQSLDQGLQFLIQYYNGEERAKGNILERFSAQQFPDLHSELNLSSLELGDSALYFCASSVDGANQPQHFGDGTRLSIL.